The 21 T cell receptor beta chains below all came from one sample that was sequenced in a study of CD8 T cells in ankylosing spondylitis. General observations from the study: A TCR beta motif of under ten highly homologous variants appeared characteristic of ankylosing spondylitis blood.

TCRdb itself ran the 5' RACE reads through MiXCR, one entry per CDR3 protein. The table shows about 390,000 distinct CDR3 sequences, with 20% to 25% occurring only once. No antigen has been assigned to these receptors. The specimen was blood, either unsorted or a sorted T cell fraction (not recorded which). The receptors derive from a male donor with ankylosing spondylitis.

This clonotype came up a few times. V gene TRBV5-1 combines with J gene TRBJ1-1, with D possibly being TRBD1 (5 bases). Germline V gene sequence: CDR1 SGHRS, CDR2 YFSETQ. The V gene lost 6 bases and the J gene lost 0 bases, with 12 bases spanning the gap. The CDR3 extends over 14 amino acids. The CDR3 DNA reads TGCGCCAGCACCCGGGAGACAGTGAACACTGAAGCTTTCTTT. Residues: CASTRETVNTEAFF.

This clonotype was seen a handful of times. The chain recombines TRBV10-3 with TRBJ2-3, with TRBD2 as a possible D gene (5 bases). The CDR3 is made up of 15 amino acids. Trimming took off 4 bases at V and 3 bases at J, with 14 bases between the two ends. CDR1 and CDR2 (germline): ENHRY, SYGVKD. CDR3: CAISGVGSTTDTQYF. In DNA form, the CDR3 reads TGTGCCATCAGTGGTGTTGGGAGTACTACAGATACGCAGTATTTT.

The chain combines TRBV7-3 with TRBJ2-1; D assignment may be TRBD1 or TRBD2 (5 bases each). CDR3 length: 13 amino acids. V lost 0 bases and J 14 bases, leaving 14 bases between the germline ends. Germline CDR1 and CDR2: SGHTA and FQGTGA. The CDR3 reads CASSLTGAGTEFF. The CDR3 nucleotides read TGTGCCAGCAGCTTAACTGGCGCCGGGACGGAGTTCTTC.

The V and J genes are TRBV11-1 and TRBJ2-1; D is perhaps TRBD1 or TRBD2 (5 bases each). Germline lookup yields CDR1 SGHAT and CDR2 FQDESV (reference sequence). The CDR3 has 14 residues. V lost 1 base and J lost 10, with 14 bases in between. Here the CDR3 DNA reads TGTGCCAGCAGCTTAGGTCCTCGGGGCAACGAGCAGTTCTTC. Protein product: CASSLGPRGNEQFF. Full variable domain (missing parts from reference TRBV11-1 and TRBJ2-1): EAEVAQSPRYKITEKSQAVAFWCDPISGHATLYWYRQILGQGPELLVQFQDESVVDDSQLPKDRFSAERLKGVDSTLKIQPAELGDSAMYLCASSLGPRGNEQFFGPGTRLTVL.

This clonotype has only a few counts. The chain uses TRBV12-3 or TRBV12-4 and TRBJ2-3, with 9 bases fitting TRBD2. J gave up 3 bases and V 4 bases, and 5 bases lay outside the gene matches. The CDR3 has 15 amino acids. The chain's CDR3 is CASSWAGGPTDTQYF. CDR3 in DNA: TGTGCCAGCAGTTGGGCGGGAGGGCCGACAGATACGCAGTATTTT.

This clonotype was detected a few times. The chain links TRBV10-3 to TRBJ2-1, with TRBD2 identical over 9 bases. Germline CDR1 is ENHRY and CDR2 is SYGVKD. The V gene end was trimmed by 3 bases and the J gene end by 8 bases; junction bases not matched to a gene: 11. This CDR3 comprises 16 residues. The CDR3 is CAISDNSGGEGHEQFF. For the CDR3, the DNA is TGTGCCATCAGTGATAATAGCGGGGGCGAGGGGCATGAGCAGTTCTTC.

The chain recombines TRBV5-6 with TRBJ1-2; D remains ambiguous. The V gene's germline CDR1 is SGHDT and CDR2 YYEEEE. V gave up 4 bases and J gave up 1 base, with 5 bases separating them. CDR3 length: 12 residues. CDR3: CASSTFNYGYTF. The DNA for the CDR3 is TGTGCCAGCAGCACCTTTAACTATGGCTACACCTTC.

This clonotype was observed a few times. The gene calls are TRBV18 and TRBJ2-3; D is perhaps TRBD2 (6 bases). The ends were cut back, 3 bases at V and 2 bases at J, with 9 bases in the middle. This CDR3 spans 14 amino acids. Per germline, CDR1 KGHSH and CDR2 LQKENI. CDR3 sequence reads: CASSPTGATDTQYF. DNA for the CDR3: TGTGCCAGCTCACCTACGGGAGCCACAGATACGCAGTATTTT.

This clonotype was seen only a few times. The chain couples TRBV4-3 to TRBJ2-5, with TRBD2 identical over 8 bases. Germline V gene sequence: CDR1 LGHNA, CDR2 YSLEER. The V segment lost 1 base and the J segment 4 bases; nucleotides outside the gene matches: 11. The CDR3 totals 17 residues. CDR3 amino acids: CASSQAALAVSGETQYF. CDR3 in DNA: TGCGCCAGCAGCCAAGCTGCACTAGCGGTCTCGGGAGAGACCCAGTACTTC.

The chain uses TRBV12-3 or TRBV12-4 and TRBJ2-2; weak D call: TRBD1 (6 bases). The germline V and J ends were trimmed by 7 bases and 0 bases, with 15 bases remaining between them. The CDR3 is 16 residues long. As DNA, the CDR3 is TGTGCCAGCACCCTTCAGGGGTCCGCGAACACCGGGGAGCTGTTTTTT. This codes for CASTLQGSANTGELFF.

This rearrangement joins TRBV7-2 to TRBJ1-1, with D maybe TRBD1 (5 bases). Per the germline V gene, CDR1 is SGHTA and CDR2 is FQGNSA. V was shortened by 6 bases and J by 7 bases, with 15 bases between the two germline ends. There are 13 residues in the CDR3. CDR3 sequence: CASSWGRLDEAFF. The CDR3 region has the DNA TGTGCCAGCAGTTGGGGGAGGCTAGATGAAGCTTTCTTT.

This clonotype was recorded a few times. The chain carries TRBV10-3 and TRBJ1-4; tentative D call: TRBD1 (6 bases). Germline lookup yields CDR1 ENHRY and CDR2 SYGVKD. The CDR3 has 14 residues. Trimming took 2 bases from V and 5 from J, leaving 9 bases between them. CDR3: CAISEDRHNEKLFF. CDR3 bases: TGTGCCATCAGTGAGGACAGGCACAATGAAAAACTGTTTTTT.

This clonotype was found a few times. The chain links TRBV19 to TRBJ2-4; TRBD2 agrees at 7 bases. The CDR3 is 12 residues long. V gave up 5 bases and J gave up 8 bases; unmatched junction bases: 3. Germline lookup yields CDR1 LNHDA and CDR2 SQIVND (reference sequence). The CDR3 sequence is CASSSLADIQYF. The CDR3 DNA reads TGTGCCAGTAGTTCTCTAGCGGACATTCAGTACTTC.

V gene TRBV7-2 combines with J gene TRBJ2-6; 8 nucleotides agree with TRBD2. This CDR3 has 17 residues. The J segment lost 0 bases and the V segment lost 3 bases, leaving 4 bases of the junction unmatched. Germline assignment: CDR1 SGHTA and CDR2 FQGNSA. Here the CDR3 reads CASSLTSVTSGANVLTF. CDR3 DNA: TGTGCCAGCAGCTTGACTAGCGTTACCTCTGGGGCCAACGTCCTGACTTTC.

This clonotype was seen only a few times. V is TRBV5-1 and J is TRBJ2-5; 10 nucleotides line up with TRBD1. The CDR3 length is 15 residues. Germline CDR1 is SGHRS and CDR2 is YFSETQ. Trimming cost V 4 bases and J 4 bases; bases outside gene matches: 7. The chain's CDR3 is CASSTGQGWRETQYF. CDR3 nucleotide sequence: TGCGCCAGCAGCACGGGACAGGGGTGGCGAGAGACCCAGTACTTC.

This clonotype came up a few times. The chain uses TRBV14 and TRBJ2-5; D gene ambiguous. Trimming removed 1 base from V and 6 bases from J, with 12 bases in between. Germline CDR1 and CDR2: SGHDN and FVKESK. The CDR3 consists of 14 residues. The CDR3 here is CASSQGGSGQTQYF. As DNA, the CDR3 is TGTGCCAGCAGCCAAGGGGGATCCGGCCAGACCCAGTACTTC.

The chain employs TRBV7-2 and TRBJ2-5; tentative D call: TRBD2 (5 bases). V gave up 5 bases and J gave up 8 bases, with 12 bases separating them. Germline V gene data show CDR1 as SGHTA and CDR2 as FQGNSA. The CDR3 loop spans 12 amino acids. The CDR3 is CASSEGSGTQYF. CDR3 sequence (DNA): TGTGCCAGCAGCGAAGGGAGCGGCACCCAGTACTTC.

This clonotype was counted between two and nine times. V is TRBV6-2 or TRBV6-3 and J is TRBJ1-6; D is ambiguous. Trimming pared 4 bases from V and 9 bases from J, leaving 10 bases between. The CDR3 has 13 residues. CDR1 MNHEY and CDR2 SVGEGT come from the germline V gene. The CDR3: CASSFREPSPLHF. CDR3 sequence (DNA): TGTGCCAGCAGTTTCCGAGAACCTTCACCCCTCCACTTT.

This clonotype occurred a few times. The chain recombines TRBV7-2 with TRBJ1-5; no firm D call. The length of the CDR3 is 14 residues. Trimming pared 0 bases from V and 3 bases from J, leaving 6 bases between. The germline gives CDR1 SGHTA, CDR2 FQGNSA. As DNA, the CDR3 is TGTGCCAGCAGCTTAGCCTCCGTCAATCAGCCCCAGCATTTT. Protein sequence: CASSLASVNQPQHF.

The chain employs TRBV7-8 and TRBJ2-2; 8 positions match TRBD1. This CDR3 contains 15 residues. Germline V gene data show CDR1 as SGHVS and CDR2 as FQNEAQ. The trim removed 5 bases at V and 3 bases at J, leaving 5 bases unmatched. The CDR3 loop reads CASSRDRLDTGELFF. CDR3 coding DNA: TGTGCCAGCAGCCGGGACAGGTTGGACACCGGGGAGCTGTTTTTT.

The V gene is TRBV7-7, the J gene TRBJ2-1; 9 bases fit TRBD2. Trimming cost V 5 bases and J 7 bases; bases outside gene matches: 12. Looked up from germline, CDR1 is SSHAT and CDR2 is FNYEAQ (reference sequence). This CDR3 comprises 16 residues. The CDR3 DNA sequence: TGTGCCAGCAGCCGAACCATAGCGGGAGATCATAATGAGCAGTTCTTC. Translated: CASSRTIAGDHNEQFF.